These 12 T cell receptor beta chains were all obtained from the same sample, sequenced in a study of beta chain features in type 1 diabetes. Sequenced material consisted of expressed TCRB transcripts (all of the isolated RNA was reverse transcribed). Assay used: immunoSEQ multiplex PCR; TCRdb lists only in-frame clones, some missing. The table has about 620,000 clones, less than 20% seen once. The sample comprised naive CD4+ T cells from blood. The receptors originated from a man between 18 and 35 years old in good health.

This clone appeared a few times. For the CDR3, the DNA is TGTGCCACCAGCAGAGCGGGGGTTTGGGGACAAAGCACAGATACGCAGTATTTT. It specifies CATSRAGVWGQSTDTQYF. The chain couples TRBV15 to TRBJ2-3; TRBD1 or TRBD2 may be the D gene (6 bases each). The CDR3 runs to 18 residues. Germline values: CDR1 LNHNV, CDR2 YYDKDF (reference sequence). The V end was cut by 1 base, the J end by 0 bases, with 17 bases between.

V usage is TRBV19 and J usage is TRBJ1-1, with D uncertain. CDR3 length: 11 residues. V was trimmed by 5 bases and J by 5 bases, leaving 6 bases between them. Germline lookup yields CDR1 LNHDA and CDR2 SQIVND (reference sequence). As DNA, the CDR3 is TGTGCCAGTAGTCGGCTTACTGAAGCTTTCTTT. Protein: CASSRLTEAFF.

This clone was counted only a few times. The rearrangement links TRBV29-1 to TRBJ1-1; D uncertain. The CDR3 totals 11 residues. From germline, CDR1 is SQVTM and CDR2 ANQGSEA. Trimming stripped 3 bases from V and 10 bases from J, with 12 bases between. This CDR3 reads CSVDGREGAFF. The CDR3 region has the DNA TGCAGCGTTGACGGGCGTGAAGGAGCTTTCTTT.

The rearrangement links TRBV4-2 to TRBJ1-2, with 8 bases lining up with TRBD1. The V and J ends lost 0 bases and 8 bases, in that order; junction bases with no gene match: 11. The CDR3 loop spans 16 amino acids. The germline CDR1 and CDR2 sequences are LGHNA and YNFKEQ. The CDR3 here is CASSQESTGAVGGYTF. CDR3 DNA sequence: TGTGCCAGCAGCCAAGAGTCGACAGGGGCGGTAGGCGGCTACACCTTC.

This clone was seen more than once but under ten times. This sample includes further DNA sequences coding for the same CDR3. This rearrangement joins TRBV9 to TRBJ1-2; D possibly corresponds to TRBD1 (5 bases). Germline values: CDR1 SGDLS, CDR2 YYNGEE. CDR3 size: 14 residues. Trimming removed 0 bases from V and 4 bases from J, with 10 bases in between. CDR3 in DNA: TGTGCCAGCAGCGTAGTGGGGACCTCCTATGGCTACACCTTC. This gives the protein CASSVVGTSYGYTF.

The chain joins TRBV7-6 to TRBJ1-1, with no clear D. Germline V gene data show CDR1 as SGHVS and CDR2 as FNYEAQ. The ends were cut back, 3 bases at V and 1 base at J, with 6 bases in the middle. This CDR3 has 13 residues. The CDR3 loop is CASSFKRNTEAFF. The CDR3 nucleotides read TGTGCCAGCAGCTTTAAAAGGAACACTGAAGCTTTCTTT.

In regard to this clone: Additional DNA sequences in this sample encode the identical CDR3. The genes are TRBV27 and TRBJ1-4, with 9 bases that match TRBD1. V lost 5 bases and J lost 7; bases outside the gene matches: 5. This CDR3 has 14 residues. Germline V lookup: CDR1 MNHEY, CDR2 SMNVEV (reference sequence). The CDR3 here is CASSPQGAGEKLFF. The CDR3 DNA is TGTGCCAGCAGTCCACAGGGGGCGGGTGAAAAACTGTTTTTT.

This clone was observed a handful of times. This chain joins TRBV5-1 and TRBJ2-5; 8 bases are shared with TRBD1. J gave up 1 base and V 6 bases, and 17 bases lay outside the gene matches. Germline CDR1 and CDR2: SGHRS and YFSETQ. This CDR3 contains 18 residues. This CDR3 is CASTPGTGLVVFQETQYF. The CDR3 DNA reads as TGCGCCAGCACCCCGGGGACAGGCCTCGTCGTGTTCCAAGAGACCCAGTACTTC.

This clone was found a few times. The CDR3 bases are TGTGCCAGCAGCCGGACTAGCGGACGCACCGGGGAGCTGTTTTTT. Its translation: CASSRTSGRTGELFF. V and J are TRBV14 and TRBJ2-2, with 10 positions matching TRBD2. This CDR3 has 15 residues. Germline V lookup: CDR1 SGHDN, CDR2 FVKESK. The ends lost 4 bases at V and 4 bases at J; junction bases unmatched: 3.

This clone was counted between two and nine times. The J gene is TRBJ2-6, the V gene TRBV7-6; D call uncertain. V was clipped by 6 bases and J by 0 bases, with 15 bases between them. In germline, CDR1 is SGHVS, CDR2 FNYEAQ. CDR3 length: 17 residues. The CDR3 DNA is TGTGCCAGCAGTCATGGCCGGGCCTTCTCTGGGGCCAACGTCCTGACTTTC. Protein: CASSHGRAFSGANVLTF.

The rearrangement links TRBV4-2 to TRBJ2-1; 8 nucleotides align to TRBD1. The V segment lost 1 base and the J segment 8 bases; nucleotides outside the gene matches: 13. Germline CDR1 is LGHNA and CDR2 is YNFKEQ. The CDR3 loop spans 17 amino acids. The CDR3 reads CASSQGKPGGEWHEQFF. In nucleotides, the CDR3 is TGTGCCAGCAGCCAAGGGAAGCCAGGGGGCGAATGGCATGAGCAGTTCTTC.

This chain joins TRBV27 and TRBJ2-6; 7 positions match TRBD1. The germline CDR1 and CDR2 sequences are MNHEY and SMNVEV (reference sequence). The CDR3 has 17 amino acids. The junction had 9 bases not matched to a gene; V was cut back by 6 bases and J by 1 base. As DNA, the CDR3 is TGTGCCAGCAGACCTTACCCACAGGGGTCTGGGGCCAACGTCCTGACTTTC. Its protein product is CASRPYPQGSGANVLTF.